These T cell receptor beta chains were read from a single sample in a study of T cells in Graves' hyperthyroidism and ophthalmopathy. From the multiplex PCR reads, TCRdb called clonotypes with MiXCR, one entry per CDR3 protein. The repertoire holds over 45,000 distinct CDR3 sequences, with 48% as singletons. The specimen sequenced was blood. Source of these receptors: a woman between 45 and 60 years old with Graves' ophthalmopathy. CDR3s include the opening cysteine and the closing phenylalanine or tryptophan. D genes are given only for firm matches. The size entry is marked missing in some rows and otherwise reads once, few, many or a size class.

size	V	length	D	J	DNA	CDR3
many	TRBV5-6	15	.	TRBJ1-5	TGTGCCAGCAGCCGGTTCAGGGATAGCAATCAGCCCCAGCATTTT	CASSRFRDSNQPQHF
many	TRBV5-1	12	.	TRBJ2-7	TGCGCCAGCAGCAATTACGGTGACGAGCAGTACTTC	CASSNYGDEQYF
many	TRBV20-1	13	.	TRBJ2-2	TGCAGTGCTAGAGGCAGGGACACCGGGGAGCTGTTTTTT	CSARGRDTGELFF
many	TRBV12-5	12	.	TRBJ1-5	TGTGCTAGTGGTTTGGGGAATCAGCCCCAGCATTTT	CASGLGNQPQHF
.	TRBV7-9	13	.	TRBJ2-7	TGTGCCAGCAGCGGTAGGACAGTTTACGAGCAGTACTTC	CASSGRTVYEQYF
.	TRBV7-8	12	.	TRBJ2-2	TGTGCCAGCAGCTCGGACACCAGGGAGCTGTTTTTT	CASSSDTRELFF
.	TRBV2	13	.	TRBJ2-2	TGTGCCGGCAGTGGAAGGGGGACCGGGGAGCTGTTTTTT	CAGSGRGTGELFF
many	TRBV20-1	13	.	TRBJ1-6	TGCAGTGCTTGGGGTTCCTATAATTCACCCCTCCACTTT	CSAWGSYNSPLHF
.	TRBV18	14	.	TRBJ2-7	TGTGCCAGCTCACCTGGGTCACCTACCTACGAGCAGTACTTC	CASSPGSPTYEQYF
many	TRBV7-3	15	TRBD2	TRBJ2-5	TGTGCCAGCAGCTTCGGGGGGGGCCGGTCAGAGACCCAGTACTTC	CASSFGGGRSETQYF
.	TRBV5-6	12	.	TRBJ1-5	TGTGCCAGCAGCTTGAATGGTGAGACCCAGCATTTT	CASSLNGETQHF
medium-sized	TRBV29-1	12	.	TRBJ1-5	TGCAGCGTCAGCGAAGGCAATCAGCCCCAGCATTTT	CSVSEGNQPQHF
.	TRBV6-4	14	.	TRBJ1-1	TGTGCCAGCAGTGACTCGGGCAGGGTCCCTGAAGCTTTCTTT	CASSDSGRVPEAFF
.	TRBV7-9	18	TRBD1	TRBJ1-1	TGTGCCAGCAGCTTTCCGGGACCGGGACAGGGGATGAACACGGAAGCTTCCTTT	CASSFPGPGQGMNTEASF
.	TRBV6-4	17	.	TRBJ2-3	TGTGCCAGCAGTCGACTAGCGGGACAGGGGGACACAGATACGCAGTATTTT	CASSRLAGQGDTDTQYF
.	TRBV24-1	14	TRBD1	TRBJ2-1	TGTGCCACCAGTATCGGACAGGGGGTCAATGAGCAGTTCTTC	CATSIGQGVNEQFF
few	TRBV12-5	16	.	TRBJ2-2	TGTGCTAGTGGTTTGAAACGGGAGTTTTACACCGGGGAGCTGTTTTTT	CASGLKREFYTGELFF
.	TRBV6-5	15	.	TRBJ1-2	TGTGCCAGTAGTTACTCCGAGGCAGCTAACTATGGCTACACCTTC	CASSYSEAANYGYTF
.	TRBV20-1	14	TRBD1	TRBJ1-5	TGCAGTGCTAGGGACAGGTTAAGCAATCAGCCCCAGCATTTT	CSARDRLSNQPQHF
many	TRBV10-3	15	.	TRBJ2-2	TGTGCCATCAGTGCCCGGGGTCCCCCGACCGGGGAGCTGTTTTTT	CAISARGPPTGELFF
once	TRBV2	14	.	TRBJ1-3	TGTGCCAGCAGTGAGACCAGCTCTGGAAACACCATATATTTT	CASSETSSGNTIYF
.	TRBV7-9	13	.	TRBJ2-1	TGTGCCAGCGCCTCGACAGCCTTCAATGAGCAGTTCTTC	CASASTAFNEQFF
.	TRBV20-1	14	TRBD2	TRBJ2-5	TGCAGTGCTAGCGGGGGGGCAGGGCAAGAGACCCAGTACTTC	CSASGGAGQETQYF
.	TRBV10-3	12	.	TRBJ1-5	TGTGCCATCAGTGATTCCGGAGAGGCCCAGCATTTT	CAISDSGEAQHF
.	TRBV7-8	17	TRBD1	TRBJ1-5	TGCGCCAGCAGCCAAGACGCTGGGACAGGGAGCAATCAACCCCCGCATTTT	CASSQDAGTGSNQPPHF
many	TRBV19	15	TRBD2	TRBJ2-7	TGTGCCAGTAGTGGTGTGCCTAGCGGGACCTACGAGCAGTACTTC	CASSGVPSGTYEQYF
many	TRBV7-8	14	.	TRBJ2-1	TGTGCCAGCAGCTACAGCGCCCGGGGCAATGAGCAGTTCTTC	CASSYSARGNEQFF
many	TRBV6-4	13	.	TRBJ2-4	TGTGCCACCGGGGCCGTAGCCAAAAACATTCAGTACTTC	CATGAVAKNIQYF
many	TRBV6-2/TRBV6-3	11	.	TRBJ2-7	TGTGCCAGCAGAACAGTTTACGAGCAGTACTTC	CASRTVYEQYF
many	TRBV19	15	.	TRBJ2-7	TGTGCCAGTAGCAAAATAGGAGTCAGGGTCCACGAGCAGTACTTC	CASSKIGVRVHEQYF
many	TRBV29-1	13	TRBD1	TRBJ2-1	TGCAGCGCTGAGGGACAGAACTACAATGAGCAGTTCTTC	CSAEGQNYNEQFF
.	TRBV2	16	.	TRBJ2-7	TGTGCCAGCAGTGCAATCCGTAGGACAAGTGCCTACGAGCAGTACTTC	CASSAIRRTSAYEQYF
many	TRBV7-8	14	TRBD2	TRBJ2-2	TGTGCCAGCAGCTGGACTAGCTCAACCGGGGAGCTGTTTTTT	CASSWTSSTGELFF
many	TRBV6-5	12	TRBD1	TRBJ1-2	TGTGCCAGCAGATCCAGGGGGGAGGGCTACACCTTC	CASRSRGEGYTF
medium-sized	TRBV29-1	12	.	TRBJ2-1	TGCAGCGTTGAACGGGGGAACAATGAGCAGTTCTTC	CSVERGNNEQFF
many	TRBV7-8	14	.	TRBJ2-1	TGTGCCAGCAGCCCCCGGGACTCGGTCGGAGAGCAGTTCTTC	CASSPRDSVGEQFF
.	TRBV10-3	15	.	TRBJ1-1	TGTGCCATCAGTGACTCTGGCAGGGATGACACTGAACCTTTCTTT	CAISDSGRDDTEPFF
many	TRBV14	19	TRBD2	TRBJ2-3	TGTGCCAGCAGCCGAGGGATTTCCGCCGGGACTAGCTTCACAGATACGCAGTATTTT	CASSRGISAGTSFTDTQYF
once	TRBV7-9	14	.	TRBJ1-2	TGTGCCAGCAGCTCTGGGGCCGATAACTATGGCTACACCTTC	CASSSGADNYGYTF
many	TRBV5-8	14	TRBD1	TRBJ2-7	TGTGCCAGCAGCTTGGGACAGGGTTGGTACGAGCAGTACTTC	CASSLGQGWYEQYF